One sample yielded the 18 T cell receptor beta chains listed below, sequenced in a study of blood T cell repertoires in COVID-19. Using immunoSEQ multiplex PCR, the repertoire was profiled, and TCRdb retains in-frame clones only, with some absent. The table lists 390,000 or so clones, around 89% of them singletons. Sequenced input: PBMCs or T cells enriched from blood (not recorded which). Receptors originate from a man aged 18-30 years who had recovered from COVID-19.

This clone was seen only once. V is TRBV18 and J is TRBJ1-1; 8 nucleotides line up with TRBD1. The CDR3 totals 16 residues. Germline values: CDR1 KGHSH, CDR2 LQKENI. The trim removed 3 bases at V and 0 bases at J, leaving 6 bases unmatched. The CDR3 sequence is CASSPTGEIMNTEAFF. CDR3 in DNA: TGTGCCAGCTCACCGACAGGGGAAATCATGAACACTGAAGCTTTCTTT.

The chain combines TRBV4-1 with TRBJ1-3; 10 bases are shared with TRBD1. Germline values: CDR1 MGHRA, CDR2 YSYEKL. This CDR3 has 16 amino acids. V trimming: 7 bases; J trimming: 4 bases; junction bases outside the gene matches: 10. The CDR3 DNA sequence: TGCGCCAGCATACCTTCCGGGACAGGGGCCGGAAACACCATATATTTT. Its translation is CASIPSGTGAGNTIYF.

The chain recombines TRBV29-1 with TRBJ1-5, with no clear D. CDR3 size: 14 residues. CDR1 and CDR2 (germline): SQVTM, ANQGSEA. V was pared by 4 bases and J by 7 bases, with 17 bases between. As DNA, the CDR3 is TGCAGCGTTGCATCCCGTGGGCCGGGGCAGCCCCAGCATTTT. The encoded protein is CSVASRGPGQPQHF.

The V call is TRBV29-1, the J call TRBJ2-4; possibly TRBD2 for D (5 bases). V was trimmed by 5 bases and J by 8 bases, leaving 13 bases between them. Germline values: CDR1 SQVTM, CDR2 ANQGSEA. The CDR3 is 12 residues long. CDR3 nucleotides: TGCAGCGTTACGGACCGAGGGCACATTCAGTACTTC. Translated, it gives CSVTDRGHIQYF.

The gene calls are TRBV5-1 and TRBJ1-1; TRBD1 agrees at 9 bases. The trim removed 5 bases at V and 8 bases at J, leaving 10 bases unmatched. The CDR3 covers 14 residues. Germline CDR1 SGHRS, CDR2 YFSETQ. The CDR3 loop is CASRLRDRAGEAFF. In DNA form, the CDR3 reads TGCGCCAGCAGGCTCCGGGACAGGGCGGGGGAAGCTTTCTTT.

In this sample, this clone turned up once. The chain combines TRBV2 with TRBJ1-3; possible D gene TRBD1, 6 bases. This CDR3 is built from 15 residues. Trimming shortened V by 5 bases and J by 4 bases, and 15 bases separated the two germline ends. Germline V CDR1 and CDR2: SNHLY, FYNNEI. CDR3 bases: TGTGCCAGCAGTCTCCTACAGGGATCAGGAAACACCATATATTTT. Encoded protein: CASSLLQGSGNTIYF. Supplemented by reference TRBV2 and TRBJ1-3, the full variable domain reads EPEVTQTPSHQVTQMGQEVILRCVPISNHLYFYWYRQILGQKVEFLVSFYNNEISEKSEIFDDQFSVERPDGSNFTLKIRSTKLEDSAMYFCASSLLQGSGNTIYFGEGSWLTVV.

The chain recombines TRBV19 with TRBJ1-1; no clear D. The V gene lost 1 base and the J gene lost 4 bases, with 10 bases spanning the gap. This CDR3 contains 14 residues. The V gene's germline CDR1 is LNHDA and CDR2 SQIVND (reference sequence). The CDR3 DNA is TGTGCCAGTAGTATAGCGGGAATAGGCACTGAAGCTTTCTTT. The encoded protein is CASSIAGIGTEAFF.

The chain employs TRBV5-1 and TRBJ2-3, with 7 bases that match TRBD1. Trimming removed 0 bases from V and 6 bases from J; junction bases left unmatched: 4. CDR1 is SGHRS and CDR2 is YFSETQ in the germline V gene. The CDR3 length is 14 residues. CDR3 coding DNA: TGCGCCAGCAGCTTGGGACAGGGAATGGATACGCAGTATTTT. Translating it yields CASSLGQGMDTQYF.

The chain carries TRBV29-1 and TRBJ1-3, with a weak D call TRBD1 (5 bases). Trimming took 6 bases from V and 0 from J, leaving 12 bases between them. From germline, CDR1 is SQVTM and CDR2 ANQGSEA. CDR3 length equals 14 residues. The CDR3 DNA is TGCAGCGTCAAGGTGACAGACTCTGGAAACACCATATATTTT. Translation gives CSVKVTDSGNTIYF.

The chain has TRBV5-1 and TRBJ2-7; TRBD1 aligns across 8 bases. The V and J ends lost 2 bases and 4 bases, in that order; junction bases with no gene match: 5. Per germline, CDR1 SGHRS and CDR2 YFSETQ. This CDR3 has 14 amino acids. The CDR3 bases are TGCGCCAGCAGCTTTGCCGGGACAGGTTACGAGCAGTACTTC. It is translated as CASSFAGTGYEQYF.

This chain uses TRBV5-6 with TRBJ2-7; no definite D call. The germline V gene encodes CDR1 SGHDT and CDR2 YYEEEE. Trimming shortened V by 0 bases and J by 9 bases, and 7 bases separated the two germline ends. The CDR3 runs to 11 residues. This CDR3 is CASSLGLAQYF. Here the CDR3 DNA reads TGTGCCAGCAGCTTGGGACTCGCGCAGTACTTC.

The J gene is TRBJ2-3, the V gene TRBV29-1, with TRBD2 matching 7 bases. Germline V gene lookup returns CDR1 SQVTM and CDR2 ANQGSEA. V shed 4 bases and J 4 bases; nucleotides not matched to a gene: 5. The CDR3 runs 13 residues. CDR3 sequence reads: CSVATRGADTQYF. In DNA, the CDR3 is TGCAGCGTTGCTACTCGGGGGGCAGATACGCAGTATTTT.

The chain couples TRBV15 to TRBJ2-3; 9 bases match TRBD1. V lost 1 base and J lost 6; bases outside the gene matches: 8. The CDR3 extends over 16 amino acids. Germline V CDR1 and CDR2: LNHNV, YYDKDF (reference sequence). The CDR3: CATSRGRTGGADTQYF. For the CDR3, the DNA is TGTGCCACCAGCAGAGGAAGAACAGGGGGCGCGGATACGCAGTATTTT.

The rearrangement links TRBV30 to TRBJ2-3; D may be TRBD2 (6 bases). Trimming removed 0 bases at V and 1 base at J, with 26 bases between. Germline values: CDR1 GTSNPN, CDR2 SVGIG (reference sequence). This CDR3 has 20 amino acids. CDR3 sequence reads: CAWSVNLPIIGTPRTDTQYF. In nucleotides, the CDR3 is TGTGCCTGGAGTGTAAATCTCCCTATCATCGGGACTCCACGCACAGATACGCAGTATTTT.

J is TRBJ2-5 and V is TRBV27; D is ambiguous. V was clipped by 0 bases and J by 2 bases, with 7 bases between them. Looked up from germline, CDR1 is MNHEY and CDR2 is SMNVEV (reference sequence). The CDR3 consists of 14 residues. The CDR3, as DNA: TGTGCCAGCAGTTTATCGTACGGGCAAGAGACCCAGTACTTC. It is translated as CASSLSYGQETQYF.

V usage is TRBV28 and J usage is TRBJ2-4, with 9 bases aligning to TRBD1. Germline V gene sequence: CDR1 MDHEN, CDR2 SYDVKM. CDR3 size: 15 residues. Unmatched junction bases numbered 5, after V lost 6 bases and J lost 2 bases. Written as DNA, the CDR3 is TGTGCCAGCAGCCGGACAGGGGCGACCAAAAACATTCAGTACTTC. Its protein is CASSRTGATKNIQYF.

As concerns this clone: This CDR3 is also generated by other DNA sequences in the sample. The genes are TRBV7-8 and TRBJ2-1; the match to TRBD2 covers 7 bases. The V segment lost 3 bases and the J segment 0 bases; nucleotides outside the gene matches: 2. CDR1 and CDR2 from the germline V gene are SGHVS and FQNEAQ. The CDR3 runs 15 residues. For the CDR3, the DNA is TGTGCCAGCAGCTTGGGGGGGGGCTCCTACAATGAGCAGTTCTTC. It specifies CASSLGGGSYNEQFF.

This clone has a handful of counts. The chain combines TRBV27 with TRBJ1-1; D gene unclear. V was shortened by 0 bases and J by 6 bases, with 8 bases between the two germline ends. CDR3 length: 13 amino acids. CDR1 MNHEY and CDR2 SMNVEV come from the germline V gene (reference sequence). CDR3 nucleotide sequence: TGTGCCAGCAGTTTATCGACAAAATCTGAAGCTTTCTTT. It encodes CASSLSTKSEAFF.